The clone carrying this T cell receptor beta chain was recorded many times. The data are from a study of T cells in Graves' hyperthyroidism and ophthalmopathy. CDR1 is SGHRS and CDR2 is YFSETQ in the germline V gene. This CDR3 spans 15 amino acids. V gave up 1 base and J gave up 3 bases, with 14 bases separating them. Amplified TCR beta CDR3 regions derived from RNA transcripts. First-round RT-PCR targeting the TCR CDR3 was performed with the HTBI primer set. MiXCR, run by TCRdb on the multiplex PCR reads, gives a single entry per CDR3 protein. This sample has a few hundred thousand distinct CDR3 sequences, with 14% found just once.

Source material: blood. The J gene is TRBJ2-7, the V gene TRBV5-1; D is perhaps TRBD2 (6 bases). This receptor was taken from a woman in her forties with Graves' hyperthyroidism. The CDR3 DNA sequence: TGCGCCAGCAGCTTGTCCGGCGGGGCCATCTACGAGCAGTACTTC. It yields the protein CASSLSGGAIYEQYF.